This T cell receptor (beta chain) was identified during a study of blood T cell repertoires in COVID-19. Study-level information: Both acute and convalescent COVID-19 samples were obtained from the United States, Italy and Spain.

Germline CDR1 and CDR2: LNHDA and SQIVND (reference sequence). V lost 3 bases and J 5 bases, leaving 9 bases between the germline ends. The CDR3 sequence is 13 residues long. Data came from immunoSEQ multiplex PCR; TCRdb stores just in-frame clones and leaves some out. In the table there are roughly 500,000 clones, approximately 90% of which are singletons. The receptor comes from a woman aged 60 to 75 who had recovered from COVID-19. The specimen was PBMCs or T cells enriched from blood (not recorded which). The genes are TRBV19 and TRBJ2-3; unclear D gene. CDR3 amino acids: CASSMTHQDTQYF. Written as DNA, the CDR3 is TGTGCCAGTAGTATGACTCATCAAGATACGCAGTATTTT. Supplemented by reference TRBV19 and TRBJ2-3, the full variable domain reads DGGITQSPKYLFRKEGQNVTLSCEQNLNHDAMYWYRQDPGQGLRLIYYSQIVNDFQKGDIAEGYSVSREKKESFPLTVTSAQKNPTAFYLCASSMTHQDTQYFGPGTRLTVL.